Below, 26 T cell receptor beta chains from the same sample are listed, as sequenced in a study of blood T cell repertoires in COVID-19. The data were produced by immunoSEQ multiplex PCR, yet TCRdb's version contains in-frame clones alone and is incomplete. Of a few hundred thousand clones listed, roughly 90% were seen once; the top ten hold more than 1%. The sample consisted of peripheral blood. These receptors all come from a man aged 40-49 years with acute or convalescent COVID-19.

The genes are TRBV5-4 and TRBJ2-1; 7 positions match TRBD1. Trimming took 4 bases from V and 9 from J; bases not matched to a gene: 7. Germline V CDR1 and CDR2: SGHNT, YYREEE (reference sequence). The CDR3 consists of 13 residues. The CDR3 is CASSARQGTEQFF. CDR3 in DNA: TGTGCCAGCAGCGCTCGACAGGGTACTGAGCAGTTCTTC. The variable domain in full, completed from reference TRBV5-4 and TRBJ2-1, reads ETGVTQSPTHLIKTRGQQVTLRCSSQSGHNTVSWYQQALGQGPQFIFQYYREEENGRGNFPPRFSGLQFPNYSSELNVNALELDDSALYLCASSARQGTEQFFGPGTRLTVL.

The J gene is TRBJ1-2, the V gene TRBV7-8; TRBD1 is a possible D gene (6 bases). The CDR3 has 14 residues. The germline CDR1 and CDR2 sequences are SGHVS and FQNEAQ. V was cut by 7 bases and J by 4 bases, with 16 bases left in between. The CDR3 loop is CASNRRRGIYGYTF. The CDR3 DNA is TGTGCCAGCAACCGACGTAGGGGGATCTATGGCTACACCTTC.

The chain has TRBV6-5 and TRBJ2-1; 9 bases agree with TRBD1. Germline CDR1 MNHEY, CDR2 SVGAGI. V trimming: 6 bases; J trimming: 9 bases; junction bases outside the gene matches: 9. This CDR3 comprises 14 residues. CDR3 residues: CASSFRTGVGEQFF. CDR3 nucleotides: TGTGCCAGCAGCTTTAGGACAGGGGTCGGTGAGCAGTTCTTC.

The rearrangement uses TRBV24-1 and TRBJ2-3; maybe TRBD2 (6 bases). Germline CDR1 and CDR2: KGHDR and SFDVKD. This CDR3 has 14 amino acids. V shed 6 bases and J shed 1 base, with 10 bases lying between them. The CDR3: CATSSGVGTDTQYF. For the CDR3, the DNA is TGTGCCACCAGTTCGGGGGTTGGCACAGATACGCAGTATTTT.

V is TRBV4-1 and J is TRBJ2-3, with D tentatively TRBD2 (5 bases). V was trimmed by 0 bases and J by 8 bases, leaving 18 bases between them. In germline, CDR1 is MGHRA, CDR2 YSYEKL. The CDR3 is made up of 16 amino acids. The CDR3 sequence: CASSQDDLSRRGTQYF. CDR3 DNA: TGCGCCAGCAGCCAAGACGATCTATCCCGCCGGGGTACGCAGTATTTT.

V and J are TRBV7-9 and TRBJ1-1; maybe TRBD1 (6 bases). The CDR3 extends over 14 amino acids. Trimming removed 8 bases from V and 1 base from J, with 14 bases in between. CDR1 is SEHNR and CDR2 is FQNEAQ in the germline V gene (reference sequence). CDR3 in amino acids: CASWDTRGNTEAFF. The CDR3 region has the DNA TGTGCCAGCTGGGACACTCGGGGGAACACTGAAGCTTTCTTT.

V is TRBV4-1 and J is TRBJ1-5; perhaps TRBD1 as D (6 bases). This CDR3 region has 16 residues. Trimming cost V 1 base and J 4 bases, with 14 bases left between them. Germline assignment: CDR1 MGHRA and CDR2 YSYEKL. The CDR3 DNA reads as TGCGCCAGCAGCCAAGCTGCAGGGGTTTCTAATCAGCCCCAGCATTTT. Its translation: CASSQAAGVSNQPQHF.

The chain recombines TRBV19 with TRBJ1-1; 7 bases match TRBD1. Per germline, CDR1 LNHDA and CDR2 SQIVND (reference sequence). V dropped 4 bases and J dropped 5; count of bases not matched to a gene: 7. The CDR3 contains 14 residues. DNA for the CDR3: TGTGCCAGTAGTAAGGACACAGGGGAAACTGAAGCTTTCTTT. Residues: CASSKDTGETEAFF. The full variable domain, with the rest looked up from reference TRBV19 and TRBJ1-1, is DGGITQSPKYLFRKEGQNVTLSCEQNLNHDAMYWYRQDPGQGLRLIYYSQIVNDFQKGDIAEGYSVSREKKESFPLTVTSAQKNPTAFYLCASSKDTGETEAFFGQGTRLTVV.

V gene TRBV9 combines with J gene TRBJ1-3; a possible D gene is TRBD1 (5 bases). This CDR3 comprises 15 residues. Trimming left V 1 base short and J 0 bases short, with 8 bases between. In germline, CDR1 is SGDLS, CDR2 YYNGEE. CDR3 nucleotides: TGTGCCAGCAGCGTAACAGGCTACTCTGGAAACACCATATATTTT. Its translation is CASSVTGYSGNTIYF.

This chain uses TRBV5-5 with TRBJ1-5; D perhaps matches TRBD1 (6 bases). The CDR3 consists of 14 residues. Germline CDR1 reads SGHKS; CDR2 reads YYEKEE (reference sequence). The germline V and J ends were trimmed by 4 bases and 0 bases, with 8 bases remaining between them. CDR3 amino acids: CASSQGYSNQPQHF. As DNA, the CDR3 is TGTGCCAGCAGCCAGGGGTATAGCAATCAGCCCCAGCATTTT.

In DNA form, the CDR3 reads TGTGCCAGCAGTGCTGACAGGTCCAATCAGCCCCAGCATTTT. Protein product: CASSADRSNQPQHF. The chain links TRBV2 to TRBJ1-5, with TRBD1 as a possible D gene (6 bases). CDR1 is SNHLY and CDR2 is FYNNEI in the germline V gene. This CDR3 has 14 residues. The V and J ends lost 4 bases and 3 bases respectively, with 10 bases between them.

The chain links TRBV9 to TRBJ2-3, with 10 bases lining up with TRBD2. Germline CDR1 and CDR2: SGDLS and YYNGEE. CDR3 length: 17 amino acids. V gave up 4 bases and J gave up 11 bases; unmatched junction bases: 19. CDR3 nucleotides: TGTGCCAGCAGCCCCGTTGGGGGAGCGGGGGGGCAGCCTCAGCAGTATTTT. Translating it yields CASSPVGGAGGQPQQYF.

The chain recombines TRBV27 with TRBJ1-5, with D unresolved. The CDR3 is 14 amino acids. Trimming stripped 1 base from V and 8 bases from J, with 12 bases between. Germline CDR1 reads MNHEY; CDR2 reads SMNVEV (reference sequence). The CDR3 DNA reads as TGTGCCAGCAGTTTATGGGCCGGTTCGGAGCCCCAGCATTTT. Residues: CASSLWAGSEPQHF.

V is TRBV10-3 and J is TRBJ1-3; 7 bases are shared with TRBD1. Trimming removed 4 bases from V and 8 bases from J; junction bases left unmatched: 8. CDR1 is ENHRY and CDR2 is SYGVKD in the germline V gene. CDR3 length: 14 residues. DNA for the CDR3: TGTGCCATCAGTGTTGACAGGGAAAGGGACACCATATATTTT. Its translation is CAISVDRERDTIYF.

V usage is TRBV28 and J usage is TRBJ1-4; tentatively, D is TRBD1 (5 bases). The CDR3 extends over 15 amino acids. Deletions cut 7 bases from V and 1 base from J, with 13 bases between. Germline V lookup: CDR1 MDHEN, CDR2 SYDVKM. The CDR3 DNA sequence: TGTGCCAGCACCTACTCGGGGGAAACTAATGAAAAACTGTTTTTT. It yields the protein CASTYSGETNEKLFF.

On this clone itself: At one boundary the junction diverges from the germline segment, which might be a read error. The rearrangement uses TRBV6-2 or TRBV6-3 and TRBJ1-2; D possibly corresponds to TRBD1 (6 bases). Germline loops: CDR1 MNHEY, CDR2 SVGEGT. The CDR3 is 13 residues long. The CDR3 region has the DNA TGTGCCAGCAGTTCTTCCGGGACAACACCTGAACCCTTC. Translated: CASSSSGTTPEPF.

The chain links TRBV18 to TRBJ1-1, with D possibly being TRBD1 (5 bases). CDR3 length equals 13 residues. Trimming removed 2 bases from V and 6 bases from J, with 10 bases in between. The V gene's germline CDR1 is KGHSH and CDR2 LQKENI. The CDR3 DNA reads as TGTGCCAGCTCACCAGGGGCGGACGCTGAAGCTTTCTTT. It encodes CASSPGADAEAFF.

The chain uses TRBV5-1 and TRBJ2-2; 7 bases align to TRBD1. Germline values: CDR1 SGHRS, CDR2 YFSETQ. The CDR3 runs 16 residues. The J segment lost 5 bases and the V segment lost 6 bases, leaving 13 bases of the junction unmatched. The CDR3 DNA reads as TGCGCCAGCACCAGGACAGGATATGAACAGACCGGGGAGCTGTTTTTT. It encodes CASTRTGYEQTGELFF.

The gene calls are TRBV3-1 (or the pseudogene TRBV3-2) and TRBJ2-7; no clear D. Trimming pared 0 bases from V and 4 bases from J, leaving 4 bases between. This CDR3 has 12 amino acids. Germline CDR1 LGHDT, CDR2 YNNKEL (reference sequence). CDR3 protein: CASSQDTYEQYF. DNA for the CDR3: TGTGCCAGCAGCCAAGACACTTACGAGCAGTACTTC.

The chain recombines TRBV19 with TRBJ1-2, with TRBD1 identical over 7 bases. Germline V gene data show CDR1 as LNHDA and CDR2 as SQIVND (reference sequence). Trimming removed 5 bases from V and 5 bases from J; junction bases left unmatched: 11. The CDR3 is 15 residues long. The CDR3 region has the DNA TGTGCCAGTAGTTCGGGAACAGGGGCGGAGTATGGCTACACCTTC. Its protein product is CASSSGTGAEYGYTF.

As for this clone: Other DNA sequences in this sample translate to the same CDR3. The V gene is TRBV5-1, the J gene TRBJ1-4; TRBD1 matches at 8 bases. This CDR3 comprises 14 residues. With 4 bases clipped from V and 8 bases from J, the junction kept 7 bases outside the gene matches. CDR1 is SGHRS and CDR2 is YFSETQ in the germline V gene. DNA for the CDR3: TGCGCCAGCAGCCTCGGACAGGGCGGGGAAAAACTGTTTTTT. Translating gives CASSLGQGGEKLFF.

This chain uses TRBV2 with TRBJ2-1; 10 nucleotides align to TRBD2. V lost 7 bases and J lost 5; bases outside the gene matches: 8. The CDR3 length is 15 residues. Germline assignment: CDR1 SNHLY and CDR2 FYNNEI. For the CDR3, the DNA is TGTGCCAGCACCTCAAGCGGGGGGGCCGACAATGAGCAGTTCTTC. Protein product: CASTSSGGADNEQFF.

Here the CDR3 reads CASSPEDSLSSYNEQFF. The CDR3 region has the DNA TGTGCCAGCAGCCCAGAAGACAGTCTAAGCTCCTACAATGAGCAGTTCTTC. The V gene is TRBV9, the J gene TRBJ2-1, with a possible D match to TRBD1 (5 bases). CDR3 length: 17 amino acids. Per the germline V gene, CDR1 is SGDLS and CDR2 is YYNGEE. V was shortened by 4 bases and J by 0 bases, with 17 bases between the two germline ends. Full variable domain (missing parts from reference TRBV9 and TRBJ2-1): DSGVTQTPKHLITATGQRVTLRCSPRSGDLSVYWYQQSLDQGLQFLIQYYNGEERAKGNILERFSAQQFPDLHSELNLSSLELGDSALYFCASSPEDSLSSYNEQFFGPGTRLTVL.

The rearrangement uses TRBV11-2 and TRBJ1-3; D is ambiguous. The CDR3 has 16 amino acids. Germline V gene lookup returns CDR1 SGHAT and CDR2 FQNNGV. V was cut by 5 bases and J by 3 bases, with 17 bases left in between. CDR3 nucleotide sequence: TGTGCCAGCAGCCTTCTCCCCGGACTACTTGGAAACACCATATATTTT. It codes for CASSLLPGLLGNTIYF.

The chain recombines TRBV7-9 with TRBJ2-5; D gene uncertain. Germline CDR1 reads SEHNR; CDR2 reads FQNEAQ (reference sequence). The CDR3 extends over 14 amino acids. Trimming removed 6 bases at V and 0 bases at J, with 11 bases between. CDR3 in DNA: TGTGCCAGCAGACGCGGCTTCGACCAAGAGACCCAGTACTTC. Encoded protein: CASRRGFDQETQYF.

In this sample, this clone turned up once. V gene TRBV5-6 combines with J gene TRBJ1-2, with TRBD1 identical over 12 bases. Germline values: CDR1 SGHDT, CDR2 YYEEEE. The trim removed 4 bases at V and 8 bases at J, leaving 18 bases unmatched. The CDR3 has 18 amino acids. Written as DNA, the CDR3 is TGTGCCAGCAGCCTCTCCGGGACAGGGGGCTTTAATACGGGAGGCTACACCTTC. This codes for CASSLSGTGGFNTGGYTF.